Listed below are T cell receptor beta chains from one sample, sequenced in a study of T cell responses to AZD1222 COVID-19 vaccine. Profiling relied on immunoSEQ multiplex PCR, and the TCRdb table lists in-frame clones only, not all of them. Among about 150,000 clones listed, roughly 88% were seen once. The specimen comprised peripheral blood, sampled on day 0 of AZD1222 vaccination. These receptors came from an adult in good health. The CDR3 runs from the conserved cysteine through the conserved F or W. A D gene is named only where the DNA matches it firmly. Only some rows state a clone size, as once, few, many or a class for expanded clones.

V: TRBV5-1
D: .
J: TRBJ1-3
size: .
CDR3: CASSLESVSAGNTIYF
DNA: TGCGCCAGCAGCTTGGAATCGGTTTCGGCCGGAAACACCATATATTTT

V: TRBV19
D: TRBD2
J: TRBJ2-5
size: .
CDR3: CASTSGSQETQYF
DNA: TGTGCCAGTACTAGCGGATCTCAAGAGACCCAGTACTTC

V: TRBV6-5
D: .
J: TRBJ2-7
size: .
CDR3: CASISGSFYEQYF
DNA: TGTGCCAGCATCTCGGGCAGCTTCTACGAGCAGTACTTC

V: TRBV14
D: .
J: TRBJ1-3
size: .
CDR3: CASSRSLMAGNGNTIYF
DNA: TGTGCCAGCAGCCGATCGCTTATGGCGGGAAATGGAAACACCATATATTTT

V: TRBV5-1
D: .
J: TRBJ2-3
size: once
CDR3: CASSFADTQYF
DNA: TGCGCCAGCAGCTTCGCAGATACGCAGTATTTT

V: TRBV5-1
D: TRBD1
J: TRBJ1-1
size: .
CDR3: CASSWGDRRNTEAFF
DNA: TGCGCCAGCAGCTGGGGGGACAGGCGGAACACTGAAGCTTTCTTT

V: TRBV3-1/TRBV3-2
D: .
J: TRBJ2-2
size: .
CDR3: CASSQVSAAELFF
DNA: TGTGCCAGCAGCCAAGTATCAGCGGCAGAGCTGTTTTTT

V: TRBV7-8
D: TRBD2
J: TRBJ2-1
size: .
CDR3: CASSPSGTSGSNEQFF
DNA: TGTGCCAGCAGCCCCTCCGGGACTAGCGGATCTAATGAGCAGTTCTTC

V: TRBV10-3
D: .
J: TRBJ1-1
size: .
CDR3: CATVYGGGTEAFF
DNA: TGTGCCACGGTCTACGGGGGGGGCACTGAAGCTTTCTTT

V: TRBV4-3
D: .
J: TRBJ1-4
size: .
CDR3: CASSHEGRFTNEKLFF
DNA: TGCGCCAGCAGCCACGAAGGACGGTTTACTAATGAAAAACTGTTTTTT

V: TRBV7-9
D: .
J: TRBJ2-1
size: .
CDR3: CASSLDSPSSYNEQFF
DNA: TGTGCCAGCAGCTTAGATTCTCCGTCCTCCTACAATGAGCAGTTCTTC

V: TRBV2
D: TRBD1
J: TRBJ1-2
size: .
CDR3: CASSYGQGSGYTF
DNA: TGTGCCAGCAGTTACGGACAGGGTTCTGGCTACACCTTC

V: TRBV6-2/TRBV6-3
D: .
J: TRBJ2-2
size: .
CDR3: CASSFQGSTGELFF
DNA: TGTGCCAGCAGTTTCCAGGGGTCCACCGGGGAGCTGTTTTTT

V: TRBV27
D: .
J: TRBJ1-1
size: .
CDR3: CASSLSGRSTEAFF
DNA: TGTGCCAGCAGTTTATCAGGTAGGAGCACTGAAGCTTTCTTT

V: TRBV2
D: .
J: TRBJ1-1
size: once
CDR3: CASRDGGAFF
DNA: TGTGCCAGCAGGGACGGCGGGGCTTTCTTT

V: TRBV2
D: .
J: TRBJ2-7
size: .
CDR3: CASTPESSYEQYF
DNA: TGTGCCAGCACGCCGGAAAGCTCCTACGAGCAGTACTTC

V: TRBV30
D: TRBD1
J: TRBJ1-5
size: .
CDR3: CAWSRDRGIGQPQHF
DNA: TGTGCCTGGAGCCGGGACAGGGGAATCGGTCAGCCCCAGCATTTT

V: TRBV27
D: TRBD1
J: TRBJ2-7
size: .
CDR3: CASSKTGGEQYF
DNA: TGTGCCAGCAGTAAGACAGGGGGTGAGCAGTACTTC

V: TRBV27
D: .
J: TRBJ2-7
size: .
CDR3: CASSHLRDYEQYF
DNA: TGTGCCAGCAGTCATCTCCGGGACTACGAGCAGTACTTC

V: TRBV28
D: TRBD2
J: TRBJ2-1
size: .
CDR3: CASSGPSSGRFNNEQFF
DNA: TGTGCCAGCAGTGGTCCTTCTAGCGGGAGGTTCAACAATGAGCAGTTCTTC

V: TRBV7-2
D: .
J: TRBJ1-6
size: few
CDR3: CASSLNGGKNSPLHF
DNA: TGTGCCAGCAGCTTAAACGGAGGGAAGAATTCACCCCTCCACTTT

V: TRBV11-2
D: .
J: TRBJ1-2
size: .
CDR3: CASGQQFYGYTF
DNA: TGTGCCAGCGGGCAGCAGTTCTATGGCTACACCTTC

V: TRBV14
D: .
J: TRBJ2-7
size: .
CDR3: CASSQTRYEQYF
DNA: TGTGCCAGCAGCCAGACTCGATACGAGCAGTACTTC

V: TRBV19
D: .
J: TRBJ1-1
size: .
CDR3: CASSQDRNTEAFF
DNA: TGTGCCAGTAGCCAAGACAGAAACACTGAAGCTTTCTTT

V: TRBV18
D: TRBD1
J: TRBJ1-1
size: .
CDR3: CASSPPSTGWFLAFF
DNA: TGTGCCAGCTCACCACCTTCGACAGGGTGGTTTTTAGCTTTCTTT

V: TRBV7-2
D: .
J: TRBJ1-4
size: .
CDR3: CASSLAYGNEKLFF
DNA: TGTGCCAGCAGCTTAGCTTACGGGAATGAAAAACTGTTTTTT

V: TRBV4-2
D: .
J: TRBJ1-1
size: .
CDR3: CASSYGENTEAFF
DNA: TGTGCCAGCAGCTACGGGGAGAACACTGAAGCTTTCTTT

V: TRBV7-9
D: .
J: TRBJ2-1
size: .
CDR3: CASSSASSYNEQFF
DNA: TGTGCCAGCAGCTCAGCTAGCTCCTACAATGAGCAGTTCTTC

V: TRBV4-3
D: TRBD1
J: TRBJ1-5
size: .
CDR3: CASSQDSQGSNQPQHF
DNA: TGCGCCAGCAGCCAAGATTCACAGGGGAGCAATCAGCCCCAGCATTTT

V: TRBV11-3
D: .
J: TRBJ2-4
size: once
CDR3: CASSPTGWDIQYF
DNA: TGTGCCAGCAGCCCGACGGGGTGGGACATTCAGTACTTC

V: TRBV3-1/TRBV3-2
D: .
J: TRBJ2-5
size: .
CDR3: CASEETQYF
DNA: TGTGCCAGCGAGGAGACCCAGTACTTC

V: TRBV29-1
D: .
J: TRBJ1-2
size: .
CDR3: CSGNEGTTNYGYTF
DNA: TGCAGCGGGAATGAAGGTACGACTAACTATGGCTACACCTTC

V: TRBV6-5
D: TRBD1
J: TRBJ1-2
size: few
CDR3: CASSLRGQGGGYTF
DNA: TGTGCCAGCAGTTTACGGGGACAGGGCGGAGGCTACACCTTC

V: TRBV10-3
D: .
J: TRBJ1-1
size: .
CDR3: CAISESMGREVEAFF
DNA: TGTGCCATCAGTGAGTCGATGGGGAGGGAGGTTGAAGCTTTCTTT

V: TRBV3-1/TRBV3-2
D: TRBD1
J: TRBJ1-4
size: .
CDR3: CASSLRTGIGEKLFF
DNA: TGTGCCAGCAGCCTTCGGACAGGGATTGGAGAAAAACTGTTTTTT

V: TRBV5-1
D: .
J: TRBJ1-1
size: .
CDR3: CASSLPKNTEAFF
DNA: TGCGCCAGCAGCTTGCCGAAGAACACTGAAGCTTTCTTT

V: TRBV19
D: TRBD1
J: TRBJ1-5
size: .
CDR3: CASSIGQGNQPQHF
DNA: TGTGCCAGTAGTATAGGACAGGGAAATCAGCCCCAGCATTTT

V: TRBV5-6
D: TRBD1
J: TRBJ1-5
size: .
CDR3: CASSYGTGSQPQHF
DNA: TGTGCCAGCAGCTACGGGACAGGGTCCCAGCCCCAGCATTTT

V: TRBV14
D: .
J: TRBJ1-2
size: .
CDR3: CASSRRTRTVDYGYTF
DNA: TGTGCCAGCAGCCGCCGAACCCGGACAGTGGACTATGGCTACACCTTC

V: TRBV5-4
D: .
J: TRBJ2-3
size: few
CDR3: CASSLATDTQYF
DNA: TGTGCCAGCAGCTTGGCGACAGATACGCAGTATTTT

V: TRBV11-3
D: .
J: TRBJ2-1
size: .
CDR3: CASSAGGHEQFF
DNA: TGTGCCAGCAGCGCTGGGGGCCATGAGCAGTTCTTC

V: TRBV6-5
D: .
J: TRBJ1-1
size: once
CDR3: CASSYPGYTEAFF
DNA: TGTGCCAGCAGTTACCCAGGTTACACTGAAGCTTTCTTT

V: TRBV19
D: .
J: TRBJ1-1
size: .
CDR3: CASSTRANTEAFF
DNA: TGTGCCAGTAGTACCAGGGCGAACACTGAAGCTTTCTTT